This T cell receptor beta chain was sequenced in a study of T cell changes during pregnancy in multiple sclerosis (dated by TCRdb to the late 2010s). Background for the entire study: The study looked at changes in the T cell repertoire across pregnancy in women with multiple sclerosis.

With regard to this clone: Its antigen is still unknown. The junction departs from germline at one end; a sequencing error may be responsible.

The CDR3 goes from the cysteine to the phenylalanine over 14 residues. The CDR3 DNA has 42 bases and is translated from base 1. CDR1 and CDR2 (LNHNV, YYDKDF) derive from the germline V gene (reference sequence). Library method: the immunoSEQ multiplex PCR assay. In TCRdb, the immuneACCESS table is reduced to in-frame sequences with V and J assigned. These tables do not hold every clone; where another copy was compared, an unresolved V gene accounts for under half, and the others remain unexplained. The sample table records 35,000 to 40,000 clones; 89% of these occur just once. Of the sample, approximately 0.75% falls within the top ten clones.

The TCR comes from a female donor in good health, enrolled as a control in a pregnancy study. The sample in question was CD4+ T cells from peripheral blood mononuclear cells, obtained after pregnancy. The chain links TRBV15 with TRBJ2-2; a weak D assignment points to TRBD2 (5 bases agree). The CDR3 amino acid sequence is: CATSGRVNTGEPFF. The nucleotides are TGTGCCACCAGCGGCCGGGTGAACACCGGGGAGCCGTTTTTT.